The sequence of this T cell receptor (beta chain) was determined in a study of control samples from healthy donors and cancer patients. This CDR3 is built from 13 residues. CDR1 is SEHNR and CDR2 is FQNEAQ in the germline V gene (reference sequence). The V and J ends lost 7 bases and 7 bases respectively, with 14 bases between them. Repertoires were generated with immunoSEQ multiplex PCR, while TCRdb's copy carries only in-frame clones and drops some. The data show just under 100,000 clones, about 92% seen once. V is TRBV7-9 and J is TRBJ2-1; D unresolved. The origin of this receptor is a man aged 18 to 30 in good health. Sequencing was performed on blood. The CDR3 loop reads CASNSPHGNEQFF. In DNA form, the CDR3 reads TGTGCCAGCAACAGCCCTCACGGGAATGAGCAGTTCTTC.